This T cell receptor beta chain was sequenced during a study of blood T cell repertoires in COVID-19. Turning to the study itself: Italy, Spain and the United States were the sources of the convalescent and acute COVID-19 samples.

The CDR3 length is 14 residues. Original processing notes: Estimation of nucleated cell counts relied on the amplification of reference gene primers. Some clones are missing from TCRdb's copy, which holds only in-frame ones; the method was immunoSEQ multiplex PCR. From that table come the V and J calls and clone size; the DNA was used to work out D and trimming. The sample lists some 220,000 clones; over 70% were seen once. Sequences were obtained from peripheral blood. This receptor was obtained from a woman in her seventies with acute or convalescent COVID-19. The chain has TRBV1 and TRBJ2-7; the table's D call, TRBD2, has no DNA check behind it. TRBV1 is deemed a pseudogene. The CDR3 loop reads CTRPVDYLSYEQYF. CDR3 DNA: TGCACCAGACCCGTGGACTACCTCTCCTACGAGCAGTACTTC.